This TCR beta chain was retrieved from a study of T cells after yellow fever vaccination. Findings and limits, study-wide: From the bulk population, abundant clonotypes could contaminate and appear within FACS-sorted repertoires. Clones from primary vaccination mostly reappeared after the booster (roughly 95% CD4, less than 90% CD8).

Only a few counts were recorded for this clonotype. Its antigen is undetermined. As TCR cDNA was made by 5'RACE template switching, a universal primer site and UMIs were added. TCRdb itself ran the 5' RACE reads through MiXCR, one entry per CDR3 protein. The data hold 200,000 to 300,000 distinct CDR3 sequences, with less than 9% observed a single time. The CDR3 length is 15 residues. V lost 2 bases and J lost 0; bases outside the gene matches: 2. Per the germline V gene, CDR1 is KGHSH and CDR2 is LQKENI. The genes are TRBV18 and TRBJ2-3, with 7 nucleotides matching TRBD1. The material sequenced was CD4+ T cells sorted from PBMCs, taken 15 days after the yellow fever booster vaccination. The receptor's source is a man under 40 who received the YFV17D yellow fever vaccine. The CDR3, as DNA: TGTGCCAGCTCACCAGACAGGGTCAGCACAGATACGCAGTATTTT. Protein: CASSPDRVSTDTQYF. The full variable domain, its missing parts supplied by reference TRBV18 and TRBJ2-3, is NAGVMQNPRHLVRRRGQEARLRCSPMKGHSHVYWYRQLPEEGLKFMVYLQKENIIDESGMPKERFSAEFPKEGPSILRIQQVVRGDSAAYFCASSPDRVSTDTQYFGPGTRLTVL.